This T cell receptor beta chain was retrieved from a study of identical twins. The CDR3 totals 15 residues. The germline V gene has CDR1 DFQATT and CDR2 SNEGSKA (reference sequence). Trimming cost V 2 bases and J 14 bases, with 27 bases left between them. TCRdb independently ran MiXCR on the 5' RACE reads; one entry per CDR3 protein. The data show around 1.7 million distinct CDR3 sequences, with under 35% seen just once and less than 0.35% held by the top ten. Study-level results: The study based its conclusions on cross-sectional statistical analysis and did not follow the same donors.

Comment on this clonotype: Its specificity is unknown.

V usage is TRBV20-1 and J usage is TRBJ2-5, with D perhaps matching TRBD2 (7 bases). This receptor was obtained from a newborn girl in good health. Sequencing input: cord blood. The CDR3 region has the DNA TGCAGTGCTAGACCCACAGGGAGGGTCTCTGCCGAGCACTACTTC. It codes for CSARPTGRVSAEHYF.